One sample yielded the 10 T cell receptor beta chains listed below, sequenced in a study of cytomegalovirus exposure and HLA in healthy donors. TCRdb's copy holds only in-frame clones and misses some; the assay was immunoSEQ multiplex PCR. Of roughly 150,000 clones detected, around 85% appear once; the ten largest clones hold 2% to 2.5%. Sequenced material: PBMCs. These TCRs come from a man younger than 40 in good health and CMV-seropositive.

The J gene is TRBJ1-6, the V gene TRBV27; the D gene is possibly TRBD1 (5 bases). This CDR3 has 15 residues. In germline, CDR1 is MNHEY, CDR2 SMNVEV (reference sequence). Trimming left V 3 bases short and J 7 bases short, with 13 bases between. The CDR3 nucleotides are TGTGCCAGCAGTTTGGGGCAGTTATGGAATTCACCCCTCCACTTT. Protein product: CASSLGQLWNSPLHF.

The chain links TRBV5-1 to TRBJ1-1; D may be TRBD1 (6 bases). Deletions cut 7 bases from V and 0 bases from J, with 19 bases between. The V gene's germline CDR1 is SGHRS and CDR2 YFSETQ. The CDR3 covers 16 residues. The DNA of the CDR3 is TGCGCCAGCGGGGGCCGTACCGGACAGCTGAACACTGAAGCTTTCTTT. Translated: CASGGRTGQLNTEAFF.

The genes are TRBV18 and TRBJ2-5, with a tentative D call TRBD2 (6 bases). V was trimmed by 6 bases and J by 2 bases, leaving 19 bases between them. The CDR3 is 16 residues long. Germline loops: CDR1 KGHSH, CDR2 LQKENI. Here the CDR3 DNA reads TGTGCCAGCTCCGGCCGGGCTGGGGGGTTTCAAGAGACCCAGTACTTC. It is translated as CASSGRAGGFQETQYF.

The CDR3 protein is CASSIGTSGGNEQFF. Here the CDR3 DNA reads TGTGCCAGTAGTATTGGGACTAGCGGGGGCAATGAGCAGTTCTTC. The J gene is TRBJ2-1, the V gene TRBV19, with 14 nucleotides matching TRBD2. The V and J ends lost 3 bases and 6 bases, in that order; junction bases with no gene match: 1. The CDR3 length is 15 residues. The germline V gene encodes CDR1 LNHDA and CDR2 SQIVND (reference sequence). Full variable domain (missing parts from reference TRBV19 and TRBJ2-1): DGGITQSPKYLFRKEGQNVTLSCEQNLNHDAMYWYRQDPGQGLRLIYYSQIVNDFQKGDIAEGYSVSREKKESFPLTVTSAQKNPTAFYLCASSIGTSGGNEQFFGPGTRLTVL.

This rearrangement joins TRBV5-3 to TRBJ2-5; the match to TRBD2 covers 12 bases. TRBV5-3 is an ORF for which the function is uncertain. The CDR3 runs to 15 residues. Trimming removed 6 bases from V and 5 bases from J; junction bases left unmatched: 8. The CDR3 sequence is CARTQGLAGRETQYF. The CDR3 DNA reads as TGTGCCAGAACGCAAGGACTAGCGGGGCGGGAGACCCAGTACTTC.

This sequence joins TRBV27 and TRBJ1-5, with D hard to call. The germline gives CDR1 MNHEY, CDR2 SMNVEV (reference sequence). The V end was cut by 4 bases, the J end by 6 bases, with 13 bases between. CDR3 length equals 14 residues. The CDR3 loop is CASSYGRGSQPQHF. CDR3 bases: TGTGCCAGCAGTTATGGTCGAGGTAGTCAGCCCCAGCATTTT.

This chain connects TRBV9 to TRBJ2-1; 7 bases map to TRBD2. V shed 0 bases and J 4 bases; nucleotides not matched to a gene: 10. Per germline, CDR1 SGDLS and CDR2 YYNGEE. The CDR3 is 17 amino acids. CDR3 nucleotides: TGTGCCAGCAGCGTAGGAGGAGGAAGCGGGGAGTACAATGAGCAGTTCTTC. It translates to CASSVGGGSGEYNEQFF.

The chain joins TRBV4-1 to TRBJ1-6, with 9 bases aligning to TRBD1. With 3 bases clipped from V and 9 bases from J, the junction kept 9 bases outside the gene matches. Germline CDR1 MGHRA, CDR2 YSYEKL. This CDR3 has 16 residues. CDR3 residues: CASSHPTRGQGSPLHF. CDR3 nucleotide sequence: TGCGCCAGCAGCCATCCCACCAGGGGACAGGGTTCACCCCTCCACTTT.

The rearrangement links TRBV19 to TRBJ2-7; possible D gene TRBD1, 6 bases. The germline V and J ends were trimmed by 7 bases and 1 base, with 11 bases remaining between them. CDR1 and CDR2 (germline): LNHDA, SQIVND (reference sequence). The CDR3 length is 13 residues. The CDR3 region is CASTGQGSYEQYF. The CDR3 DNA follows: TGTGCCAGTACAGGGCAGGGGTCCTACGAGCAGTACTTC.

This chain links TRBV5-1 with TRBJ2-2; 9 positions agree with TRBD2. Losses at the gene ends were 0 bases for V and 5 bases for J; bases not matched to a gene: 5. CDR3 size: 16 residues. Germline V gene sequence: CDR1 SGHRS, CDR2 YFSETQ. CDR3 DNA sequence: TGCGCCAGCAGCTTGGACAGCGGGGGGCGGACCGGGGAGCTGTTTTTT. Its translation is CASSLDSGGRTGELFF.